Sequencing of this TCR beta chain was carried out in a study of cytomegalovirus exposure and HLA in healthy donors listed by TCRdb under 2017. Regarding the research as a whole: In an earlier analysis of 587 of the donors, about 270 Gb of sequence data and 95 million to 130 million unique TCR beta sequences from about 190 million T cells were reported. Both class I and class II loci were covered by HLA typing, at four-digit resolution. Along with the roughly 670-subject first cohort, a separate validation cohort of roughly 110 different subjects was used. Typing coverage varied by locus: roughly 629-630 donors for A, B, C, DRB1 and DQB1; approximately 500 for DQA1; around 610 for DPA1; 450 to 480 for DPB1. Across some 400 genotyped donors of the cohort, an average of approximately 220,000 unique TCR beta nucleotide sequences per donor were sequenced, and 15% to 20% of those sequences were non-productive. The genetic ancestry cluster associated with self-reported Caucasian donors included 70% to 85% of the 398 genotyped donors. In a later analysis, previously published TCR beta repertoires from 666 donors were re-analyzed and high-resolution HLA genotyping was added so that TCR occurrence patterns could be studied. Roughly 300 gigabases of sequencing data and approximately 84 million unique TCR sequences were included in an early release covering several hundred HLA-typed donors. Rather than using new phenotypic data, the later analysis identified candidate immune exposures from TCR beta sequences and from how often those sequences occurred across donors. Using immunosequencing, the study profiled T cell repertoires from around 680 subjects and related those repertoires to cytomegalovirus serostatus. Donor age, sex, ethnicity and CMV serostatus were collected together with the repertoire data. Roughly 5 DR-DQ haplotypes were treated as single units for association and clustering because of strong linkage in the cohort. In a later genetic analysis, genome-wide SNP genotypes for about 55% of the roughly 700 donors were used, and that subset was treated as a discovery cohort. To decide whether each TCR beta V gene segment behaved as functional or pseudogenic, an earlier analysis of over 500 of the donors relied on high-throughput TCR beta sequencing. The study was designed to test whether signatures of past pathogen exposure could be identified by cataloging public T cell receptors. To predict cytomegalovirus infection status, the study combined high-throughput TCR immunosequencing, statistical association of individual TCRs with disease status, and machine learning. Every repertoire in the discovery cohort had been generated on one and the same sequencing platform. The research as a whole found: Across donors, most TCR sequences were observed very rarely, whereas some public TCRs were present in many individuals. In vitro tests confirmed that a few of the cytomegalovirus-associated TCR beta chains recognize cytomegalovirus antigens. A cluster of highly shared sequence variants was judged likely to represent a technical artifact of the sequencing pipeline. V-gene and J-gene trimming of TCR beta chains was associated with a missense DCLRE1C variant in a later genetic analysis, and the association was replicated in an independent cohort. A further reported finding was that TCR beta sequences accurately predicted the HLA-A and HLA-B alleles for most subjects in the first cohort. For the cohort, immune exposure information was limited to CMV serostatus. The 87-base-pair reads could not distinguish some IMGT-functional V segments, including TRBV6-2 and TRBV6-3, so those segments were excluded. In this cohort, only TCR beta chains were sequenced, and detectable features were limited by the absence of alpha or paired-chain data. In the study, around 150 TCR beta chains were listed as associated with cytomegalovirus. Presence/absence analyses assumed roughly uniform sequencing depth across donors, an assumption that may not hold. In a later genetic analysis, fewer N-insertions in productive TCRs were reported among donors in an Asian-associated ancestry cluster than the roughly 670-donor mean. Broadly in line with IMGT annotations, most TCR beta V segments showed up in productive rearrangements about 87% or about 30% of the time in an earlier analysis of some 590 of the donors. According to a later analysis, most CMV-associated TCR beta chains appeared to be HLA-restricted, and the HLA associations seemed to be driven largely by CMV exposure. The classifier was reported to diagnose cytomegalovirus status with high specificity and sensitivity in both the original cohort and the validation cohort. Compared with equally common non-associated chains, HLA-associated TCR beta chains in a later analysis were more clonally expanded and had lower generation probabilities. A later analysis found that TCR association rates varied across HLA loci, with DRB1 alleles showing the most associated TCRs and HLA-C alleles the fewest. Linkage disequilibrium might explain the correlated functional status among segregating V segments, but an unknown experimental factor could not be ruled out. The authors suggested that the approach could potentially be generalized to other disease states and immunological phenotypes. In a later analysis, several top co-occurrence clusters were reported to appear linked to parvovirus B19, influenza, CMV and Epstein-Barr virus. About 15 rarely observed V segments, including chromosome 9 orphons, were excluded from the earlier analysis of approximately 500 of the donors because counts were too low. Assigning TCR associations to individual alleles was difficult when HLA alleles, especially DR and DQ, strongly co-occurred. HLA typing was unavailable for some donors at each locus, so association tests used only the typed subset. In a later analysis, over 15,000 TCR beta sequences were associated with specific HLA alleles at a false discovery rate of 0.05.

This clone was found once. The clone's antigen remains unknown. Within one base of it there is no much larger clone, and no base qualities were kept. The CDR3 contains 14 residues, cysteine and phenylalanine counted. Only CDR3 DNA is held: 42 bases, read in frame from base 1. Unmatched junction bases come to 6, with V trimmed by 5 bases and J by 3 bases. From the germline V gene (reference sequence), CDR1 is LNHDA and CDR2 is SQIVND. The cohort consisted of 600 to 750 healthy bone marrow donors. Cohort members were all nominally healthy when sampled, although unrecorded immune exposures were likely present. The donor was CMV seropositive and was included in the group of almost 300 seropositive cohort members. A peripheral blood sample was provided by each donor, and peripheral blood mononuclear cells were used for TCR beta sequencing. The Qiagen DNeasy Blood Extraction Kit was used to extract genomic DNA from the blood cell samples.

The library was prepared using the immunoSEQ multiplex PCR assay. A mixture of 60 forward primers for TCR Vbeta segments and 13 reverse primers for TCR Jbeta segments was used in the multiplex PCR. A multiplex PCR assay on genomic DNA amplified the CDR3 region of rearranged TCR beta genes. On the Illumina HiSeq System, the amplified TCR beta libraries were sequenced as 87-base-pair reads. On the authors' methods: A later analysis counted about 80 million unique TCR beta chains across the 670 or so repertoires, and some 11 million of these chains were shared by at least two donors. Raw reads were error-corrected and collapsed into unique sequences by a nearest-neighbor algorithm in which closely related sequences were merged to remove PCR and sequencing errors. V, D and J gene segments were assigned by aligning CDR3 sequences to IMGT reference sequences. For a sequence to be retained, a match of at least six nucleotides was required to both a V gene segment and a J gene segment. Rearrangements were called productive when the CDR3 lacked stop codons and stayed in frame with V and J; all others were non-productive. Following IMGT convention, CDR3 was defined as the stretch from the second conserved V-encoded cysteine to the conserved J-encoded phenylalanine. The earlier analysis of about 590 of the donors excluded sequences that lacked an unambiguous match to a single V gene segment. In an earlier analysis of approximately 610 of the donors, V segments were called functional above 56.7% productive rearrangements and were called segregating when the between-donor standard deviation exceeded 5%. A statistical classification framework was developed to diagnose cytomegalovirus status using the catalog of TCR beta chain sequences. A later analysis assigned V and J genes by comparing TCR nucleotide sequences with IMGT/GENE-DB human TR gene sequences. In a later analysis, CDR3 sequences and most-parsimonious VDJ recombination scenarios were assigned using the TCRdist pipeline. A later analysis defined each TCR beta chain by its CDR3 amino acid sequence plus V-gene family, and excluded reads lacking a unique V-gene family. In a later analysis, fewer than 650 highly shared, low-generation-probability nucleotide sequences were removed to address suspected cross-contamination and a sequencing artifact. In a later analysis, a clonal expansion index for each public chain was calculated from normalized within-repertoire ranks of inferred template counts. A later analysis computed generation probabilities with a VDJ recombination model fitted to out-of-frame rearrangements, and checked the results against IGoR. In a later analysis, hypergeometric tests were used to score TCR-TCR, TCR-HLA and TCR-CMV co-occurrence, with a repertoire-size bias correction applied to TCR pairs. A later analysis estimated false discovery rates by permuting HLA or CMV assignments 20 times. A later analysis grouped co-occurring TCRs with DBSCAN, adding TCRdist sequence similarity when clustering within HLA-allele-positive subsets. For co-occurrence clustering, repertoires with fewer than 30,000 or more than 120,000 public chains were excluded, along with several repertoires with anomalous nucleotide sharing. The immuneACCESS repertoire file appears here via TCRdb, limited to in-frame rearrangements. These files lack a portion of the clones; in checked studies, under half of the deficit traces to unresolved V genes, and the cause of the others is not known. V and J calls plus clone size are reproduced from that table; the DNA served to infer D and trimming. The sample records tens of thousands of clones, 60% to 75% of which are singletons. The ten largest clones capture 14% of the sample.

The sample was PBMCs. The chain links TRBV19 with TRBJ2-7; 8 bases in the middle match TRBD2. The origin of this receptor is a male donor in good health and CMV-seropositive. CDR3 region: CASSFAGGNYEQYF. The DNA is TGTGCCAGTAGTTTCGCGGGGGGCAACTACGAGCAGTACTTC. The CDR3 plus the reference TRBV19 and TRBJ2-7 genes for the other parts give the full variable domain: DGGITQSPKYLFRKEGQNVTLSCEQNLNHDAMYWYRQDPGQGLRLIYYSQIVNDFQKGDIAEGYSVSREKKESFPLTVTSAQKNPTAFYLCASSFAGGNYEQYFGPGTRLTVT.